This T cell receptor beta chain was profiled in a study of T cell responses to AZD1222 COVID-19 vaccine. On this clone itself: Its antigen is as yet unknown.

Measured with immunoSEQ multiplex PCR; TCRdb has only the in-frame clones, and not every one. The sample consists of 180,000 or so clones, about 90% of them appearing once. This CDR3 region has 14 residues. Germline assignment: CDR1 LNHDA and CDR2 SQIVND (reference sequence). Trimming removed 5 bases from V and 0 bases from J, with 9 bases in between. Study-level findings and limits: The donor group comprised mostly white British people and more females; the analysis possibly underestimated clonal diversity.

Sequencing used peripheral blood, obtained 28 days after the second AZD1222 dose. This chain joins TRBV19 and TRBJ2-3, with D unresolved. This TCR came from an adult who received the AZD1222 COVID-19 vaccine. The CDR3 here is CASSLPASTDTQYF. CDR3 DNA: TGTGCCAGTAGTCTCCCAGCCAGCACAGATACGCAGTATTTT.